These 7 T cell receptor beta chains came from one sample sequenced in a study of T cells in localized non-small cell lung cancer. Sequencing was performed with immunoSEQ multiplex PCR; in TCRdb, only in-frame clones are kept and a portion is missing. The sample lists around 96,000 clones, approximately 91% seen once, with 4.1% in the top ten. Specimen: PBMCs, collected before any cancer treatment. Receptors originate from a woman aged 40 to 75 with stage II squamous cell lung carcinoma.

The count of this clone is one. The gene calls are TRBV19 and TRBJ2-3; the match to TRBD1 covers 11 bases. This CDR3 has 15 amino acids. Germline loops: CDR1 LNHDA, CDR2 SQIVND (reference sequence). Germline trimming cut 5 bases from V and 5 bases from J; bases unmatched to any gene: 6. The CDR3 DNA is TGTGCCAGTAGTTTGGGGACAGGGGGATTAGATACGCAGTATTTT. It specifies CASSLGTGGLDTQYF.

The chain recombines TRBV7-6 with TRBJ2-1; 10 nucleotides agree with TRBD1. Germline V CDR1 and CDR2: SGHVS, FNYEAQ. J gave up 6 bases and V 5 bases, and 7 bases lay outside the gene matches. This CDR3 is built from 15 residues. The CDR3 is CASSADRGRVNEQFF. CDR3 DNA sequence: TGTGCCAGCAGCGCCGACAGGGGGCGCGTCAATGAGCAGTTCTTC.

J is TRBJ1-2 and V is TRBV5-6; D possibly corresponds to TRBD1 (6 bases). The germline CDR1 and CDR2 sequences are SGHDT and YYEEEE. V lost 0 bases and J 1 base, leaving 13 bases between the germline ends. The CDR3 extends over 16 amino acids. CDR3 amino acids: CASSLANRQVNYGYTF. DNA of the CDR3: TGTGCCAGCAGCTTGGCCAATCGACAGGTTAACTATGGCTACACCTTC.

V gene TRBV28 combines with J gene TRBJ1-5; D is unclear. Germline CDR1 and CDR2: MDHEN and SYDVKM. Trimming stripped 1 base from V and 4 bases from J, with 8 bases between. The CDR3 has 14 residues. The CDR3 here is CASSLSVINQPQHF. The CDR3 DNA reads as TGTGCCAGCAGTTTATCCGTGATTAATCAGCCCCAGCATTTT.

This chain uses TRBV19 with TRBJ2-5, with no clear D. The CDR3 consists of 16 residues. V lost 5 bases, J lost 3 bases, and 19 bases lay in between. Germline V CDR1 and CDR2: LNHDA, SQIVND (reference sequence). The CDR3 bases are TGTGCCAGTAGTTCCCTATTCAGCGAGCCAAAAGAGACCCAGTACTTC. Amino acids: CASSSLFSEPKETQYF.

The rearrangement links TRBV6-5 to TRBJ2-7; D gene ambiguous. V lost 3 bases and J 5 bases, leaving 11 bases between the germline ends. CDR1 is MNHEY, CDR2 SVGAGI, per germline. The CDR3 is 13 residues long. The CDR3 DNA reads as TGTGCCAGCAGTTATCGTAATGGGGACGAGCAGTACTTC. It encodes CASSYRNGDEQYF.

V gene TRBV9 combines with J gene TRBJ1-1; a possible D gene is TRBD1 (5 bases). Between the trimmed V and J ends, which lost 1 base and 4 bases, there was a span of 11 bases. Germline values: CDR1 SGDLS, CDR2 YYNGEE. The CDR3 runs 14 residues. For the CDR3, the DNA is TGTGCCAGCAGCGTAAACCCGGGGGGCACTGAAGCTTTCTTT. This translates into CASSVNPGGTEAFF.